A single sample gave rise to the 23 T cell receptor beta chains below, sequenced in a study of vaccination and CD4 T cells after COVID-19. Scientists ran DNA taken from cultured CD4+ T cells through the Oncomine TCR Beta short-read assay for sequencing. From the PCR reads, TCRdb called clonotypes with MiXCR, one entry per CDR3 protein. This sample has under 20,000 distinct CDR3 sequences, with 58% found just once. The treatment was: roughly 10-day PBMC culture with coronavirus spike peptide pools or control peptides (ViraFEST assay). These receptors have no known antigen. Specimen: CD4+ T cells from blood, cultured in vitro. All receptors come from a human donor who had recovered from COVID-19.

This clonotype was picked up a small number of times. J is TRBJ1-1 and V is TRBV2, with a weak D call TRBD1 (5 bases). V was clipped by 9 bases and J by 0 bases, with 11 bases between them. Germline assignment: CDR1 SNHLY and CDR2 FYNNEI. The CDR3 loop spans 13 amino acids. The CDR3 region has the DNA TGTGCCAGAATGGGACGGCTGAACACTGAAGCTTTCTTT. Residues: CARMGRLNTEAFF.

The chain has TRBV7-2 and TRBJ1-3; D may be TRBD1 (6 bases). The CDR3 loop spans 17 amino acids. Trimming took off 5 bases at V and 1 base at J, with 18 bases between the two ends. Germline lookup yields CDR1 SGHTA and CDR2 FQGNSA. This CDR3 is CASSPPRGATSGNTIYF. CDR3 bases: TGTGCCAGCAGCCCCCCCCGGGGGGCCACTTCTGGAAACACCATATATTTT. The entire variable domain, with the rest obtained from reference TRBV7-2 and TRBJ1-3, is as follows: GAGVSQSPSNKVTEKGKDVELRCDPISGHTALYWYRQSLGQGLEFLIYFQGNSAPDKSGLPSDRFSAERTGGSVSTLTIQRTQQEDSAVYLCASSPPRGATSGNTIYFGEGSWLTVV.

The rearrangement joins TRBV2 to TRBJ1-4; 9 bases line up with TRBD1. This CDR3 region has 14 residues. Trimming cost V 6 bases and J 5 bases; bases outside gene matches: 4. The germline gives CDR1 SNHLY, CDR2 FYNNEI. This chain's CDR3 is CASRPGTGNEKLFF. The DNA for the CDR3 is TGTGCCAGCAGGCCCGGGACAGGGAATGAAAAACTGTTTTTT.

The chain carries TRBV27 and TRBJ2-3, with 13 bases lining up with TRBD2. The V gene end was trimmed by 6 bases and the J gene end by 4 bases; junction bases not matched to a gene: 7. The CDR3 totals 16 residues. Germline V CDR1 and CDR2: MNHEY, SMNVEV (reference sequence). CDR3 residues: CASRNPTSGRSDTQYF. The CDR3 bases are TGTGCCAGCAGAAACCCGACTAGCGGGAGGTCAGATACGCAGTATTTT.

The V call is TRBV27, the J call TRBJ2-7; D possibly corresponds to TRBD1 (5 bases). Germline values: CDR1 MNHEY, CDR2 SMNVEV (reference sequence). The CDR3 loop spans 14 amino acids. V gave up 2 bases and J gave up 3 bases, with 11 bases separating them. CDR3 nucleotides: TGTGCCAGCAGTTTAAACAGGAATAACTACGAGCAGTACTTC. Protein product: CASSLNRNNYEQYF.

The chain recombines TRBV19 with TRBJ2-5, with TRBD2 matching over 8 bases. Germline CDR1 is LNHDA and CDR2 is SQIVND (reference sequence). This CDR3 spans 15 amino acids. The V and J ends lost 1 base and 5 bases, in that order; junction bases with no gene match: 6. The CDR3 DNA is TGTGCCAGTAGTATAGGGAGCGGGGGACGGGAGACCCAGTACTTC. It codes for CASSIGSGGRETQYF.

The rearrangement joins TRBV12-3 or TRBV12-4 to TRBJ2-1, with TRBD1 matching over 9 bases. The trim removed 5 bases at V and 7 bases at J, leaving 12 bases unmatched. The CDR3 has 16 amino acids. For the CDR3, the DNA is TGTGCCAGCAGTAAAACAGGGGGCGAATGGTTGAATGAGCAGTTCTTC. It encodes CASSKTGGEWLNEQFF.

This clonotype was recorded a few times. Written as DNA, the CDR3 is TGTGCCAGCAGCCCGGGACGGCCTAACACTGAAGCTTTCTTT. Translating gives CASSPGRPNTEAFF. The chain couples TRBV27 to TRBJ1-1, with a tentative D call TRBD1 (5 bases). V lost 6 bases and J 2 bases, leaving 13 bases between the germline ends. Germline V CDR1 and CDR2: MNHEY, SMNVEV (reference sequence). This CDR3 spans 14 amino acids.

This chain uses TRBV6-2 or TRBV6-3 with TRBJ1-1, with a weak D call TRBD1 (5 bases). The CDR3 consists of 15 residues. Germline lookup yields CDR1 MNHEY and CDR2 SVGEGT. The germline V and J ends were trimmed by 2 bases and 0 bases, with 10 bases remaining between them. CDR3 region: CASSYRGPMNTEAFF. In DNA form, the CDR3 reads TGTGCCAGCAGTTACAGGGGTCCTATGAACACTGAAGCTTTCTTT.

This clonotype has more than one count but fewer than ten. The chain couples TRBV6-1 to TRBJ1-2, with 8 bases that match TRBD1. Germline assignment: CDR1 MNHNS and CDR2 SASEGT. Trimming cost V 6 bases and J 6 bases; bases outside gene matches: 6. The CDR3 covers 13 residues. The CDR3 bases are TGTGCCAGCAGCAGACAGGGGTGGGATGGCTACACCTTC. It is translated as CASSRQGWDGYTF.

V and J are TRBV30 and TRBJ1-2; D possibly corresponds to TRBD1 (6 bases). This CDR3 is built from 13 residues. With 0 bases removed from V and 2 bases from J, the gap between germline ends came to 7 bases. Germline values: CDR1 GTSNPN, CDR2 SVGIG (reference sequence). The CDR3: CAWSVDSNYGYTF. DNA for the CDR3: TGTGCCTGGAGTGTGGACAGCAACTATGGCTACACCTTC.

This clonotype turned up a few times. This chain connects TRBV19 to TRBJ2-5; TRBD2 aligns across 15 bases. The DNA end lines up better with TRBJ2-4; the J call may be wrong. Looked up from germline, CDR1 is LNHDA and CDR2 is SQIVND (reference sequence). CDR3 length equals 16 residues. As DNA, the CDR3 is TGTGCCAGTAGTATGGTAGGGGGACTAGCGGGGGGCATTCAGTACTTC. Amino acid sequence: CASSMVGGLAGGIQYF.

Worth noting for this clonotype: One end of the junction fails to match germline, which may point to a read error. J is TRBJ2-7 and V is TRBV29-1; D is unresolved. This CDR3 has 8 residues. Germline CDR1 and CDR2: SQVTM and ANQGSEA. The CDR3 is CPKYEQYF. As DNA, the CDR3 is TGTCCTAAGTACGAGCAGTACTTC.

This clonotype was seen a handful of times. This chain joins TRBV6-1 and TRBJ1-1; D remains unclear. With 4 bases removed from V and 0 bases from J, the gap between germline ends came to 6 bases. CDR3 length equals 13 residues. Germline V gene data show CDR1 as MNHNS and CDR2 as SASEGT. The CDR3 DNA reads TGTGCCAGCAGTGTAGCGTTGAACACTGAAGCTTTCTTT. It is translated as CASSVALNTEAFF.

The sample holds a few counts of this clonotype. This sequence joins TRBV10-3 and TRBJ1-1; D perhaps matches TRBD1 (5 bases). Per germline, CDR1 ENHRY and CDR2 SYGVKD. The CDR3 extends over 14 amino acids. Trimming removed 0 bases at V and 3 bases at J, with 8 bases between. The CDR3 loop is CAISESLGDTEAFF. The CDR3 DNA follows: TGTGCCATCAGTGAGTCGCTAGGGGACACTGAAGCTTTCTTT.

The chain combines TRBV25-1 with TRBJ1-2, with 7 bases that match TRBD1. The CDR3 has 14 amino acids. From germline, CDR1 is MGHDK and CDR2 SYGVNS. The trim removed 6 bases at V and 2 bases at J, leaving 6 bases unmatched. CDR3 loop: CASRFPTGNYGYTF. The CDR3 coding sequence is TGTGCCAGCAGGTTCCCGACAGGGAACTATGGCTACACCTTC.

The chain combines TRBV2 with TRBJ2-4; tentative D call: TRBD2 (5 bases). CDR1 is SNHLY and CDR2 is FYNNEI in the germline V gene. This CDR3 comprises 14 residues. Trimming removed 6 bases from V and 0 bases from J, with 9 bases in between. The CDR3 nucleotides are TGTGCCAGCAGCCCGGGATTAGCCAAAAACATTCAGTACTTC. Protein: CASSPGLAKNIQYF.

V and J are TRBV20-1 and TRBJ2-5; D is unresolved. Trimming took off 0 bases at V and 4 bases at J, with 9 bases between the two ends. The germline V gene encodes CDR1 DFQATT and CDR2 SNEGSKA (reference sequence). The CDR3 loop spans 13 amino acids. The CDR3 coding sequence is TGCAGTGCTAGAGATCTGATGATAGAGACCCAGTACTTC. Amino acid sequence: CSARDLMIETQYF.

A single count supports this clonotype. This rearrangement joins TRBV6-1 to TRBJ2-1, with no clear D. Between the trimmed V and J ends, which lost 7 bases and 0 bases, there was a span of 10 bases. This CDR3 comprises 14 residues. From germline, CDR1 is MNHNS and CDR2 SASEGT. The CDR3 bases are TGTGCCAGCACCGAGATTCGCTCCTACAATGAGCAGTTCTTC. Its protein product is CASTEIRSYNEQFF.

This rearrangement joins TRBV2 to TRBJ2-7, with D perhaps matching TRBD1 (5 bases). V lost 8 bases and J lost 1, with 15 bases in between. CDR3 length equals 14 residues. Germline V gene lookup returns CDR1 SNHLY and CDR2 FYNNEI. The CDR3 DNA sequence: TGTGCCAGCGGCTTGCAGGGTGGGTCCTACGAGCAGTACTTC. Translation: CASGLQGGSYEQYF.

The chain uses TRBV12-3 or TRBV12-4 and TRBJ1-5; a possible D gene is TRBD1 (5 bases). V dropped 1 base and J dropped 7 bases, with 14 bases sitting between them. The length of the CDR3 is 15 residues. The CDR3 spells CASSLEDIGSQPQHF. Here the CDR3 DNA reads TGTGCCAGCAGTTTAGAGGACATTGGATCCCAGCCCCAGCATTTT.

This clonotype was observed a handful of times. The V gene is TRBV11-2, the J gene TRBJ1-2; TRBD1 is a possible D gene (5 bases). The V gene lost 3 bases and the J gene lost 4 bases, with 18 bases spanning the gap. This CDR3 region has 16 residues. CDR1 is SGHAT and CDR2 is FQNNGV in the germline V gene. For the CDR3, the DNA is TGTGCCAGCAGCTTGACCCGCCGGGGAGGGGCCTATGGCTACACCTTC. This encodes CASSLTRRGGAYGYTF.

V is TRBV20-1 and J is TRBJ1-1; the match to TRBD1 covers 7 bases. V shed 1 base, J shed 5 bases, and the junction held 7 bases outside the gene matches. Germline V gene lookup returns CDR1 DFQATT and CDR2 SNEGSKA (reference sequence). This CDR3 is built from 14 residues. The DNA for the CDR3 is TGCAGTGCTAGAGCTGTGACAGGGCGGACTGAAGCTTTCTTT. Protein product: CSARAVTGRTEAFF.